The clone carrying this TCR beta chain was counted between two and nine times. In the study's own analysis: Nucleated cell number was recorded as an estimate derived from reference gene primer amplification. Measured with immunoSEQ multiplex PCR; TCRdb has only the in-frame clones, and not every one. V and J calls and clone size are given by that table; D and trimming were obtained from the DNA. The sample yields around 47,000 clones, around 70% seen once. The data are from a study of blood T cell repertoires in COVID-19. Across the study: Specimens from acute and convalescent COVID-19 originated in the United States, Italy and Spain. The analysed material was cDNA or gDNA that came from T cells, B-cell-depleted T cells, or PBMCs.

The CDR3 covers 16 residues. The germline V gene has CDR1 SGHRS and CDR2 YFSETQ. With V trimmed by 4 bases and J by 8 bases, 13 bases remained unmatched. Specimen: peripheral blood. The genes are TRBV5-1 and TRBJ2-1, with 9 bases lining up with TRBD1. The TCR was taken from a man aged 80 or over with acute or convalescent COVID-19. CDR3 protein: CASSGGETGGGYEQFF. The CDR3 region has the DNA TGCGCCAGCAGCGGGGGCGAGACAGGGGGTGGCTATGAGCAGTTCTTC. Full variable domain (rest looked up from reference TRBV5-1 and TRBJ2-1): KAGVTQTPRYLIKTRGQQVTLSCSPISGHRSVSWYQQTPGQGLQFLFEYFSETQRNKGNFPGRFSGRQFSNSRSEMNVSTLELGDSALYLCASSGGETGGGYEQFFGPGTRLTVL.